This is a list of T cell receptor beta chains from one sample in a study of T cells in Graves' hyperthyroidism and ophthalmopathy. TCRdb re-analysed the multiplex PCR reads in MiXCR, keeping a single row per CDR3 protein. The data contain under 400,000 distinct CDR3 sequences, about a sixth of them seen just once; the ten biggest clones take up about 14%. Sequences were obtained from blood. These receptors originate from a woman in her forties with Graves' ophthalmopathy. CDR3s include the opening cysteine and the closing phenylalanine or tryptophan. The D gene is left open where the match is weak. The listing skips clone size in some rows; elsewhere it reads once, few, many or a size class.

D gene: -
V gene: TRBV9
J gene: TRBJ2-7
clone size: -
CDR3 protein: CASSAGLEQYF
CDR3 DNA: TGTGCCAGCAGCGCTGGGCTCGAGCAGTACTTC

D gene: TRBD1
V gene: TRBV12-3/TRBV12-4
J gene: TRBJ2-3
clone size: many
CDR3 protein: CASSHGDRRTDTQYF
CDR3 DNA: TGTGCCAGCAGCCACGGGGACAGGCGCACAGATACGCAGTATTTT

D gene: -
V gene: TRBV20-1
J gene: TRBJ2-7
clone size: many
CDR3 protein: CSARIRGLGSYEQYF
CDR3 DNA: TGCAGTGCTAGGATTCGGGGGCTTGGGTCCTACGAGCAGTACTTC

D gene: -
V gene: TRBV5-5
J gene: TRBJ2-2
clone size: many
CDR3 protein: CASSLVRNTGELFF
CDR3 DNA: TGTGCCAGCAGCTTGGTACGGAACACCGGGGAGCTGTTTTTT

D gene: -
V gene: TRBV10-3
J gene: TRBJ2-7
clone size: many
CDR3 protein: CAISEKGGSSYEQYF
CDR3 DNA: TGTGCCATCAGTGAGAAAGGTGGATCTTCTTACGAGCAGTACTTC

D gene: -
V gene: TRBV19
J gene: TRBJ2-5
clone size: -
CDR3 protein: CASKMTGTNRETQYF
CDR3 DNA: TGTGCCAGTAAGATGACGGGGACAAACAGAGAGACCCAGTACTTC

D gene: -
V gene: TRBV15
J gene: TRBJ1-5
clone size: many
CDR3 protein: CATSPRGGNQPQHF
CDR3 DNA: TGTGCCACCAGCCCCCGGGGCGGCAATCAGCCCCAGCATTTT

D gene: TRBD2
V gene: TRBV12-5
J gene: TRBJ2-2
clone size: -
CDR3 protein: CASGLVVARETGELFF
CDR3 DNA: TGTGCTAGTGGTTTAGTGGTTGCGCGGGAGACCGGGGAGCTGTTTTTT

D gene: -
V gene: TRBV6-1
J gene: TRBJ2-2
clone size: many
CDR3 protein: CASRFGTNTGELFF
CDR3 DNA: TGTGCCAGCAGATTCGGGACAAACACCGGGGAGCTGTTTTTT

D gene: TRBD1
V gene: TRBV30
J gene: TRBJ2-7
clone size: few
CDR3 protein: CAGSRGNYEQYF
CDR3 DNA: TGTGCCGGCTCCAGGGGGAATTACGAGCAGTACTTC

D gene: TRBD2
V gene: TRBV13
J gene: TRBJ2-5
clone size: many
CDR3 protein: CASSLRSGNPEETQYF
CDR3 DNA: TGTGCCAGCAGCTTGCGGAGCGGGAACCCGGAGGAGACCCAGTACTTC

D gene: -
V gene: TRBV6-2/TRBV6-3
J gene: TRBJ1-1
clone size: few
CDR3 protein: CASSYSWGEAFF
CDR3 DNA: TGTGCCAGCAGTTACTCCTGGGGTGAAGCTTTCTTT

D gene: -
V gene: TRBV7-3
J gene: TRBJ2-2
clone size: many
CDR3 protein: CASSLRELFF
CDR3 DNA: TGTGCCAGCAGCTTAAGGGAGCTGTTTTTT

D gene: TRBD2
V gene: TRBV11-2
J gene: TRBJ2-5
clone size: -
CDR3 protein: CASSFQTSGGEETQYF
CDR3 DNA: TGTGCCAGCAGCTTCCAAACTAGCGGGGGAGAGGAGACCCAGTACTTC

D gene: TRBD1
V gene: TRBV28
J gene: TRBJ2-2
clone size: many
CDR3 protein: CASSGTGHRGTGELFF
CDR3 DNA: TGTGCCAGCAGTGGGACAGGCCACCGGGGCACCGGGGAGCTGTTTTTT

D gene: TRBD1
V gene: TRBV11-2
J gene: TRBJ2-7
clone size: many
CDR3 protein: CASSFRDGAGGLYEQYF
CDR3 DNA: TGTGCCAGCAGCTTTCGAGACGGGGCAGGGGGTCTCTACGAGCAGTACTTC

D gene: -
V gene: TRBV7-8
J gene: TRBJ2-7
clone size: -
CDR3 protein: CASSPDGRYEQYF
CDR3 DNA: TGTGCCAGCAGCCCGGACGGGCGATACGAGCAGTACTTC

D gene: -
V gene: TRBV12-3/TRBV12-4
J gene: TRBJ1-5
clone size: many
CDR3 protein: CASSGESNQPQHF
CDR3 DNA: TGTGCCAGCAGTGGGGAATCCAATCAGCCCCAGCATTTT

D gene: TRBD2
V gene: TRBV6-2/TRBV6-3
J gene: TRBJ2-7
clone size: many
CDR3 protein: CASSQTPPGLASYEQYF
CDR3 DNA: TGTGCCAGCAGTCAAACGCCTCCGGGACTAGCCTCCTACGAGCAGTACTTC

D gene: -
V gene: TRBV7-8
J gene: TRBJ1-5
clone size: -
CDR3 protein: CASSLVAGTNQPQHF
CDR3 DNA: TGTGCCAGCAGCTTAGTGGCGGGGACCAATCAGCCCCAGCATTTT

D gene: -
V gene: TRBV15
J gene: TRBJ1-6
clone size: many
CDR3 protein: CATSREYGNSPLHF
CDR3 DNA: TGTGCCACCAGCAGAGAATACGGCAATTCACCCCTCCACTTT

D gene: -
V gene: TRBV6-2/TRBV6-3
J gene: TRBJ2-7
clone size: -
CDR3 protein: CASSSVVYEQYF
CDR3 DNA: TGTGCCAGCAGTTCGGTGGTGTACGAGCAGTACTTC

D gene: -
V gene: TRBV5-1
J gene: TRBJ2-7
clone size: many
CDR3 protein: CASSFRGYTYEQYF
CDR3 DNA: TGCGCCAGCAGCTTCCGGGGGTACACCTACGAGCAGTACTTC

D gene: -
V gene: TRBV2
J gene: TRBJ1-2
clone size: -
CDR3 protein: CASSDDSYGYTF
CDR3 DNA: TGTGCCAGCAGTGATGACAGTTACGGCTACACCTTC

D gene: -
V gene: TRBV30
J gene: TRBJ2-7
clone size: few
CDR3 protein: CAWSARTYEQYF
CDR3 DNA: TGTGCCTGGAGTGCCCGGACCTACGAGCAGTACTTC

D gene: TRBD2
V gene: TRBV11-2
J gene: TRBJ2-7
clone size: many
CDR3 protein: CASSLEASGTYEQYF
CDR3 DNA: TGTGCCAGCAGCTTAGAGGCTAGCGGGACGTACGAGCAGTACTTC

D gene: -
V gene: TRBV9
J gene: TRBJ2-2
clone size: few
CDR3 protein: CASSPGGGAPNTGELFF
CDR3 DNA: TGTGCCAGCAGCCCCGGCGGGGGCGCTCCGAACACCGGGGAGCTGTTTTTT

D gene: -
V gene: TRBV6-5
J gene: TRBJ1-6
clone size: many
CDR3 protein: CASSSGPYNSPLHF
CDR3 DNA: TGTGCCAGCAGTTCCGGACCCTATAATTCACCCCTCCACTTT

D gene: -
V gene: TRBV30
J gene: TRBJ1-5
clone size: many
CDR3 protein: CAWSRGNSNQPQHF
CDR3 DNA: TGTGCCTGGAGCCGGGGTAATAGCAATCAGCCCCAGCATTTT

D gene: -
V gene: TRBV5-5
J gene: TRBJ2-7
clone size: many
CDR3 protein: CASSLVRGNEQYF
CDR3 DNA: TGTGCCAGCAGCTTGGTACGGGGTAACGAGCAGTACTTC

D gene: -
V gene: TRBV30
J gene: TRBJ2-1
clone size: many
CDR3 protein: CAWSGVGGYSYNEQFF
CDR3 DNA: TGTGCCTGGAGCGGCGTGGGGGGATACTCCTACAATGAGCAGTTCTTC

D gene: TRBD1
V gene: TRBV6-5
J gene: TRBJ2-1
clone size: many
CDR3 protein: CASSLVDRGRDEQFF
CDR3 DNA: TGTGCCAGCAGTTTGGTGGACAGGGGGCGTGATGAGCAGTTCTTC

D gene: -
V gene: TRBV24-1
J gene: TRBJ1-1
clone size: many
CDR3 protein: CATSDTRRGDTEAFF
CDR3 DNA: TGTGCCACCAGTGATACCCGAAGGGGGGACACTGAAGCTTTCTTT

D gene: TRBD2
V gene: TRBV13
J gene: TRBJ2-7
clone size: -
CDR3 protein: CASSMGLAGNYEQYF
CDR3 DNA: TGTGCCAGCAGCATGGGACTAGCGGGCAACTACGAGCAGTACTTC

D gene: TRBD1
V gene: TRBV4-3
J gene: TRBJ2-2
clone size: many
CDR3 protein: CASSQGQEAGELFF
CDR3 DNA: TGCGCCAGCAGCCAGGGACAGGAGGCCGGGGAGCTGTTTTTT

D gene: TRBD1
V gene: TRBV5-6
J gene: TRBJ1-5
clone size: many
CDR3 protein: CASSTWDRHQPQHF
CDR3 DNA: TGTGCCAGCAGCACCTGGGACAGGCATCAGCCCCAGCATTTT

D gene: -
V gene: TRBV28
J gene: TRBJ2-5
clone size: -
CDR3 protein: CASSFGSRAETQYF
CDR3 DNA: TGTGCCAGCAGTTTCGGTTCGAGGGCCGAGACCCAGTACTTC

D gene: TRBD1
V gene: TRBV12-3/TRBV12-4
J gene: TRBJ2-7
clone size: many
CDR3 protein: CASSAGQAGEQYF
CDR3 DNA: TGTGCCAGCAGCGCGGGACAGGCAGGCGAGCAGTACTTC

D gene: -
V gene: TRBV20-1
J gene: TRBJ2-7
clone size: few
CDR3 protein: CSASPQLYEQYF
CDR3 DNA: TGCAGTGCTAGTCCCCAGCTCTACGAGCAGTACTTC

D gene: TRBD1
V gene: TRBV6-1
J gene: TRBJ1-2
clone size: few
CDR3 protein: CASSEGTGYNYGYTF
CDR3 DNA: TGTGCCAGCAGTGAGGGGACAGGGTATAACTATGGCTACACCTTC

D gene: TRBD2
V gene: TRBV2
J gene: TRBJ2-5
clone size: many
CDR3 protein: CASSEAGRVLAGVGETQYF
CDR3 DNA: TGTGCCAGCAGTGAGGCAGGGAGGGTCCTAGCGGGAGTTGGGGAGACCCAGTACTTC

D gene: -
V gene: TRBV6-1
J gene: TRBJ1-5
clone size: -
CDR3 protein: CASRTGLSPQHF
CDR3 DNA: TGTGCCAGCAGAACTGGACTATCGCCCCAGCATTTT

D gene: -
V gene: TRBV11-2
J gene: TRBJ1-1
clone size: many
CDR3 protein: CASSLQGGTEAFF
CDR3 DNA: TGTGCCAGCAGTTTACAGGGCGGCACTGAAGCTTTCTTT

D gene: -
V gene: TRBV11-2
J gene: TRBJ1-3
clone size: many
CDR3 protein: CASSSEPGGSYSGNTIYF
CDR3 DNA: TGTGCCAGCAGCTCCGAGCCCGGAGGGTCCTACTCTGGAAACACCATATATTTT

D gene: TRBD1
V gene: TRBV29-1
J gene: TRBJ1-1
clone size: -
CDR3 protein: CSVTGDRAEAFF
CDR3 DNA: TGCAGCGTTACAGGGGATAGAGCTGAAGCTTTCTTT

D gene: TRBD1
V gene: TRBV15
J gene: TRBJ2-7
clone size: -
CDR3 protein: CATSRAPTGGPYEQYF
CDR3 DNA: TGTGCCACCAGCAGAGCCCCAACAGGGGGCCCCTACGAGCAGTACTTC

D gene: TRBD2
V gene: TRBV18
J gene: TRBJ2-7
clone size: many
CDR3 protein: CASSPTSASYEQYF
CDR3 DNA: TGTGCCAGCTCACCGACTAGCGCTTCCTACGAGCAGTACTTC

D gene: -
V gene: TRBV28
J gene: TRBJ1-1
clone size: many
CDR3 protein: CASSLAGIMNTEAFF
CDR3 DNA: TGTGCCAGCAGTTTAGCCGGGATCATGAACACTGAAGCTTTCTTT

D gene: TRBD2
V gene: TRBV11-2
J gene: TRBJ2-7
clone size: many
CDR3 protein: CASSLGLAMGHEQYF
CDR3 DNA: TGTGCCAGCAGCTTAGGACTAGCGATGGGCCACGAGCAGTACTTC

D gene: TRBD2
V gene: TRBV11-2
J gene: TRBJ2-5
clone size: many
CDR3 protein: CASSLTSGGETQYF
CDR3 DNA: TGTGCCAGCAGCCTTACCAGCGGGGGAGAGACCCAGTACTTC

D gene: -
V gene: TRBV11-2
J gene: TRBJ2-7
clone size: many
CDR3 protein: CASSLWGSSYEQYF
CDR3 DNA: TGTGCCAGCAGCTTATGGGGCAGTTCCTACGAGCAGTACTTC

D gene: -
V gene: TRBV6-5
J gene: TRBJ2-6
clone size: -
CDR3 protein: CASIYTGGFSGANVLTF
CDR3 DNA: TGTGCCAGCATTTACACGGGCGGATTCTCTGGGGCCAACGTCCTGACTTTC

D gene: -
V gene: TRBV30
J gene: TRBJ1-5
clone size: many
CDR3 protein: CAWRGSGGNQPQHF
CDR3 DNA: TGTGCCTGGAGGGGCTCAGGGGGCAATCAGCCCCAGCATTTT

D gene: -
V gene: TRBV7-9
J gene: TRBJ1-5
clone size: many
CDR3 protein: CASPAPAHQPQHF
CDR3 DNA: TGTGCCAGCCCAGCGCCAGCACATCAGCCCCAGCATTTT

D gene: -
V gene: TRBV2
J gene: TRBJ1-3
clone size: many
CDR3 protein: CASSERQGSSGNTIYF
CDR3 DNA: TGTGCCAGCAGTGAAAGGCAGGGTTCCTCTGGAAACACCATATATTTT